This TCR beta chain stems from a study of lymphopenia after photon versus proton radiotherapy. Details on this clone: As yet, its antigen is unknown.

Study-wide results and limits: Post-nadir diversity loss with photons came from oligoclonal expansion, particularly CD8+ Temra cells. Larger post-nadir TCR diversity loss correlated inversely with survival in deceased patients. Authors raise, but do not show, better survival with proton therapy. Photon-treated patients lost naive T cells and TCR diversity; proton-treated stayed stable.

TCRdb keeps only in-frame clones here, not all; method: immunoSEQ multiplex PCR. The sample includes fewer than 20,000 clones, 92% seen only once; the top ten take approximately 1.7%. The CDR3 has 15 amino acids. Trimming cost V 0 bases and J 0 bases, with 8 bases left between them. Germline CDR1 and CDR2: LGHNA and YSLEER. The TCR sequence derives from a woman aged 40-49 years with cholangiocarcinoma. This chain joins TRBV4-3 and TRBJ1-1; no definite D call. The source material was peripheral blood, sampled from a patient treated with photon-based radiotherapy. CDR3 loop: CASSQDDAVNTEAFF. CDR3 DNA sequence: TGCGCCAGCAGCCAAGATGACGCAGTGAACACTGAAGCTTTCTTT.